The text below deals with one T cell receptor (beta chain). In the same sample, other DNA sequences code for this CDR3. It was CD45RO-negative cells, positively selected for CCR7, that made up naive CD8 cells, with terminally differentiated effector memory CD45RA+ cells excluded. The trim removed 3 bases at V and 0 bases at J, leaving 2 bases unmatched. CDR3 length: 15 residues. Per the germline V gene, CDR1 is SGHRS and CDR2 is YFSETQ. This sample is drawn from a study of shared clonotypes between healthy human individuals. The study ran the assay at deep level. Only in-frame clones appear in the TCRdb table, and some are missing; sequencing was by immunoSEQ multiplex PCR. The repertoire has millions of clones, 85% to 95% of them found once; the top ten carry around 1.7%.

The clonotype comes from a young man in good health. Some clones in this sample may be carry-over from other donors' samples. Input material: naive CD8+ T cells from PBMCs. The V call is TRBV5-1, the J call TRBJ1-4, with TRBD1 matching over 7 bases. The DNA for the CDR3 is TGCGCCAGCAGCTCCCAGGGGGCAACTAATGAAAAACTGTTTTTT. Encoded protein: CASSSQGATNEKLFF.